Listed below are T cell receptor beta chains from one sample, sequenced in a study of shared clonotypes between healthy human individuals. Sequenced by immunoSEQ multiplex PCR; TCRdb stores in-frame clones only, minus some. The table shows roughly 1,000,000 clones, with 75% to 85% occurring only once. Sequenced input: memory CD4+ T cells from PBMCs. These receptors originate from a man between 18 and 29 years old in good health. Some clones in this sample may be carry-over from other donors' samples. Both conserved end residues are part of each CDR3. Fields, in order: CDR3 DNA, CDR3 protein, J gene, V gene, D gene, clone size. A D gene is named only where the DNA matches it firmly. Where a row states a size, it is once, few, many or the class of an expanded clone; other rows omit it.

CDR3 DNA: TGCGCCAGCAGCCAGGACACTGAAGCTTTCTTT
CDR3 protein: CASSQDTEAFF
J gene: TRBJ1-1
V gene: TRBV4-1
D gene: -
clone size: -

CDR3 DNA: TGCGCCAGCAGCCAAGAAGGGCTCCTAAACACTGAAGCTTTCTTT
CDR3 protein: CASSQEGLLNTEAFF
J gene: TRBJ1-1
V gene: TRBV4-1
D gene: -
clone size: -

CDR3 DNA: TGTGCCAGCAGCTTAGTCGTGGGCGGGAGTATCCACGAGCAGTACTTC
CDR3 protein: CASSLVVGGSIHEQYF
J gene: TRBJ2-7
V gene: TRBV7-8
D gene: TRBD2
clone size: -

CDR3 DNA: TGTGCCAGCAGCCCCGACAGTGCGTCGAGCTCCTACAATGAGCAGTTCTTC
CDR3 protein: CASSPDSASSSYNEQFF
J gene: TRBJ2-1
V gene: TRBV7-3
D gene: -
clone size: -

CDR3 DNA: TGTGCCACCAGCAGAGGTGGGGAAGGGACCCAGTACTTC
CDR3 protein: CATSRGGEGTQYF
J gene: TRBJ2-5
V gene: TRBV15
D gene: -
clone size: few

CDR3 DNA: TGTGCCAGCAGCCCCCGGGACAGGGCCGCCGAGCAGTACTTC
CDR3 protein: CASSPRDRAAEQYF
J gene: TRBJ2-7
V gene: TRBV9
D gene: TRBD1
clone size: -

CDR3 DNA: TGTGCCAGCAGCTTATCCACAGTAAACATTCAGTACTTC
CDR3 protein: CASSLSTVNIQYF
J gene: TRBJ2-4
V gene: TRBV7-9
D gene: -
clone size: once

CDR3 DNA: TGTGCCAGCAGCGTAGCCGGCGCAGGGACGGGGACCTCCACAGATACGCAGTATTTT
CDR3 protein: CASSVAGAGTGTSTDTQYF
J gene: TRBJ2-3
V gene: TRBV9
D gene: -
clone size: -

CDR3 DNA: TGTGCCAGCAGTTTAGCCGTATGGGGAAGAACTGAAGCTTTCTTT
CDR3 protein: CASSLAVWGRTEAFF
J gene: TRBJ1-1
V gene: TRBV27
D gene: -
clone size: -

CDR3 DNA: TGTGCCAGCAGCTTAGTACCGGGTCGGCAGTACTTC
CDR3 protein: CASSLVPGRQYF
J gene: TRBJ2-7
V gene: TRBV7-9
D gene: -
clone size: -

CDR3 DNA: TGTGCCAGCACGAGAGCGGGCACAGATACGCAGTATTTT
CDR3 protein: CASTRAGTDTQYF
J gene: TRBJ2-3
V gene: TRBV6-5
D gene: -
clone size: -

CDR3 DNA: TGTGCCAGTAGTATAGCGCGGAGACAGGGCCTAGGTCAGCCCCAGCATTTT
CDR3 protein: CASSIARRQGLGQPQHF
J gene: TRBJ1-5
V gene: TRBV19
D gene: TRBD1
clone size: -

CDR3 DNA: TGTGCCAGCAGTCGCCAGGGCTACGAGCAGTACTTC
CDR3 protein: CASSRQGYEQYF
J gene: TRBJ2-7
V gene: TRBV7-3
D gene: -
clone size: few

CDR3 DNA: TGTGCCAGCAGCCGATTGGGTCCAACACTACCCTACGAGCAGTACTTC
CDR3 protein: CASSRLGPTLPYEQYF
J gene: TRBJ2-7
V gene: TRBV7-9
D gene: -
clone size: -

CDR3 DNA: TGTGCTACCTCCAGCGGGAGAGTCGGGGAGCTGTTTTTT
CDR3 protein: CATSSGRVGELFF
J gene: TRBJ2-2
V gene: TRBV12-5
D gene: TRBD2
clone size: -

CDR3 DNA: TGTGCCAGCAGCTTTAGAGATTTCACAGATACGCAGTATTTT
CDR3 protein: CASSFRDFTDTQYF
J gene: TRBJ2-3
V gene: TRBV5-4
D gene: -
clone size: -

CDR3 DNA: TGCGCCAGCAGCTTGTTGGGACAGGGGGTTCGTGGCTACACCTTC
CDR3 protein: CASSLLGQGVRGYTF
J gene: TRBJ1-2
V gene: TRBV5-1
D gene: TRBD1
clone size: -

CDR3 DNA: TGTGCCAGCTCACGGAGCCGGGCCCCGGTTGGAGAGACCCAGTACTTC
CDR3 protein: CASSRSRAPVGETQYF
J gene: TRBJ2-5
V gene: TRBV18
D gene: -
clone size: -

CDR3 DNA: TGTGCCAGCAGTGTTCCGACGGGACCTAGCCTAAGGGATGAAAAACTGTTTTTT
CDR3 protein: CASSVPTGPSLRDEKLFF
J gene: TRBJ1-4
V gene: TRBV25-1
D gene: -
clone size: -

CDR3 DNA: TGCGCCAGCAGCCAAATAGGGGCAACTAATGAAAAACTGTTTTTT
CDR3 protein: CASSQIGATNEKLFF
J gene: TRBJ1-4
V gene: TRBV4-1
D gene: -
clone size: -

CDR3 DNA: TGCAGCGTATCAGGACTAGCGGGAGAAGAGACCCAGTACTTC
CDR3 protein: CSVSGLAGEETQYF
J gene: TRBJ2-5
V gene: TRBV29-1
D gene: TRBD2
clone size: -

CDR3 DNA: TGCGCCAGCAGCTTGCGGGAGCAGAGAATGAACACTGAAGCTTTCTTT
CDR3 protein: CASSLREQRMNTEAFF
J gene: TRBJ1-1
V gene: TRBV5-1
D gene: -
clone size: few

CDR3 DNA: TGCGCCAGCAGCTTGGCCTGGGCACCGCGAAGGGGGATCTCCTACGAGCAGTACTTC
CDR3 protein: CASSLAWAPRRGISYEQYF
J gene: TRBJ2-7
V gene: TRBV5-1
D gene: -
clone size: -

CDR3 DNA: TGTGCCAGCACTGACTATGGCTACACCTTC
CDR3 protein: CASTDYGYTF
J gene: TRBJ1-2
V gene: TRBV6-1
D gene: -
clone size: -

CDR3 DNA: TGTGCCAGCAGGGGAAAGGTCACTTCCTACGAGCAGTACTTC
CDR3 protein: CASRGKVTSYEQYF
J gene: TRBJ2-7
V gene: TRBV2
D gene: -
clone size: -

CDR3 DNA: TGTGCCAGCAGTGAAAGGGAGGCACTAGCGGGAGCAGATACGCAGTATTTT
CDR3 protein: CASSEREALAGADTQYF
J gene: TRBJ2-3
V gene: TRBV2
D gene: TRBD2
clone size: -

CDR3 DNA: TGCGCCAGCAGCCGAGGAGCGCCCACAGATACGCAGTATTTT
CDR3 protein: CASSRGAPTDTQYF
J gene: TRBJ2-3
V gene: TRBV4-1
D gene: -
clone size: -

CDR3 DNA: TGTGCCAGCAGTCCGGGTGAGGGTTCCCGGCGCGGCTACACCTTC
CDR3 protein: CASSPGEGSRRGYTF
J gene: TRBJ1-2
V gene: TRBV25-1
D gene: -
clone size: once

CDR3 DNA: TGTGCCAGCAGCCCATCGATGGGGTTTGGCTATGGCTACACCTTC
CDR3 protein: CASSPSMGFGYGYTF
J gene: TRBJ1-2
V gene: TRBV7-9
D gene: -
clone size: -

CDR3 DNA: TGTGCCAGCTCCACCACCACTAGCACAGATACGCAGTATTTT
CDR3 protein: CASSTTTSTDTQYF
J gene: TRBJ2-3
V gene: TRBV18
D gene: -
clone size: -

CDR3 DNA: TGTGCCAGTAGGGGACAGGGAGTGACTGAAGCTTTCTTT
CDR3 protein: CASRGQGVTEAFF
J gene: TRBJ1-1
V gene: TRBV19
D gene: TRBD1
clone size: -

CDR3 DNA: TGTGCCAGCAGCCCGAGGGAGGTGGGTTACTTC
CDR3 protein: CASSPREVGYF
J gene: TRBJ2-4
V gene: TRBV7-9
D gene: -
clone size: -

CDR3 DNA: TGTGCCAGCAGCCCCACACTCCTGAGCTCCTACGAGCAGTACTTC
CDR3 protein: CASSPTLLSSYEQYF
J gene: TRBJ2-7
V gene: TRBV9
D gene: -
clone size: -

CDR3 DNA: TGTGCCAGTAGTCCCCTTGGCGAGGGCGGCAATCAGCCCCAGCATTTT
CDR3 protein: CASSPLGEGGNQPQHF
J gene: TRBJ1-5
V gene: TRBV19
D gene: -
clone size: -

CDR3 DNA: TGTGCCAGTAGAACACCCGGGACAGGGGGCGGTGGCTACACCTTC
CDR3 protein: CASRTPGTGGGGYTF
J gene: TRBJ1-2
V gene: TRBV19
D gene: TRBD1
clone size: -

CDR3 DNA: TGTGCCGGAAAACAGGGGGCTCGGACCAATGAGCAGTTCTTC
CDR3 protein: CAGKQGARTNEQFF
J gene: TRBJ2-1
V gene: TRBV2
D gene: TRBD1
clone size: -

CDR3 DNA: TGTGCCAGTAGTATGGCCTCCACAGCTAACTATGGCTACACCTTC
CDR3 protein: CASSMASTANYGYTF
J gene: TRBJ1-2
V gene: TRBV19
D gene: -
clone size: -

CDR3 DNA: TGCGCCAGCAGCTTGGATGGCATCCCCCAGCATTTT
CDR3 protein: CASSLDGIPQHF
J gene: TRBJ1-5
V gene: TRBV5-1
D gene: -
clone size: few

CDR3 DNA: TGTGCCAGCAGCGCTTACGTACAGTCATTCAATGAGCAGTTCTTC
CDR3 protein: CASSAYVQSFNEQFF
J gene: TRBJ2-1
V gene: TRBV7-3
D gene: -
clone size: -

CDR3 DNA: TGTGCCAGCAGCCGCCCAGGGACTCCCCACGAGCAGTACTTC
CDR3 protein: CASSRPGTPHEQYF
J gene: TRBJ2-7
V gene: TRBV4-2
D gene: -
clone size: -

CDR3 DNA: TGTGCCAGCAGCCCCAGACAACGCACAGATACGCAGTATTTT
CDR3 protein: CASSPRQRTDTQYF
J gene: TRBJ2-3
V gene: TRBV7-2
D gene: -
clone size: -